This T cell receptor beta chain appears in the sequencing data of a study of Tregs in tolerant kidney transplant recipients. A single count supports this clone. TCRdb's table, derived via immunoSEQ multiplex PCR, lists solely in-frame clones and lacks some. The sample contains about 81,000 clones, 91% of which appear only once. Recipients received nonmyeloablative bone marrow transplants from related graft donors, with transient mixed chimerism. Unstimulated regulatory T cells (CD4+CD25+CD127-), CD4+CD25- non-regulatory cells, CD4 and CD8 cells were FACS-sorted from thawed PBMCs. This CDR3 region has 15 residues. Germline V lookup: CDR1 SNHLY, CDR2 FYNNEI.

V gene TRBV2 combines with J gene TRBJ2-7; 7 bases map to TRBD2. The closer fit of TRBJ2-1 to the DNA end suggests the J call may be wrong. This TCR was recovered from a human patient who received a combined kidney and bone marrow transplant. Some T cells may be transferred from the graft donor. Sequenced material: CD4+ T cells from blood (PBMCs), taken 24 months after the transplant. The CDR3 DNA follows: TGTGCCAGCAGTCCGCCGGGACTATCCCTCAATGAGCAGTTCTTC. This encodes CASSPPGLSLNEQFF.